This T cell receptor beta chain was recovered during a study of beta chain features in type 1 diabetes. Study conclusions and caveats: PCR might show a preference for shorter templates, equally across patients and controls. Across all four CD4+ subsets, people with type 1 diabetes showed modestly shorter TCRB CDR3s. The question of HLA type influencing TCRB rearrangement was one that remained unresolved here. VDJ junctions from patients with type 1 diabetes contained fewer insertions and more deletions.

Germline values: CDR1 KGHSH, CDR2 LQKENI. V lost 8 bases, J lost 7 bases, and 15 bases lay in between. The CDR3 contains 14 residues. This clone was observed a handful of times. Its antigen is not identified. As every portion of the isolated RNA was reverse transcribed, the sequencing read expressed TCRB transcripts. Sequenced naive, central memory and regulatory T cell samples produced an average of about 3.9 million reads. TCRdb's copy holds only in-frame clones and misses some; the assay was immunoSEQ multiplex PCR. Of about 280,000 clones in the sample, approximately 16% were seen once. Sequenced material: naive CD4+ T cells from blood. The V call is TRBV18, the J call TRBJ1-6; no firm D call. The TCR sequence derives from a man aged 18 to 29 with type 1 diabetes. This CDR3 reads CASRPGSGNSPLHF. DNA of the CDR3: TGTGCCAGCAGGCCAGGTAGTGGGAATTCACCCCTCCACTTT.